These T cell receptor beta chains were read from a single sample in a study of chemoradiotherapy in HPV16-positive cancers. Sequenced by immunoSEQ multiplex PCR; TCRdb stores in-frame clones only, minus some. The sample yields around 17,000 clones, just under 70% seen once. The sequenced sample was tumor tissue, obtained from a patient who underwent chemoradiotherapy. These receptors originate from a human donor with HPV-associated anogenital cancer. CDR3s include the opening cysteine and the closing phenylalanine or tryptophan. The order of the fields is D gene, J gene, clone size, V gene, CDR3 protein, CDR3 DNA. D genes are given only for firm matches. Not every row has a clone size; where given, it reads once, few, many or a size class.

>-|TRBJ1-1|few|TRBV4-1
CASSPAFRPGTEAFF
TGCGCCAGCAGCCCGGCGTTTCGCCCGGGGACTGAAGCTTTCTTT
>-|TRBJ2-7|-|TRBV28
CASSSHTGSYEQYF
TGTGCCAGCAGCTCACATACAGGCTCCTACGAGCAGTACTTC
>-|TRBJ1-6|-|TRBV4-2
CASSQDLRASYNSPLHF
TGTGCCAGCAGCCAAGATCTCAGGGCTTCATATAATTCACCCCTCCACTTT
>TRBD1|TRBJ2-7|-|TRBV6-5
CASRRTGGAYEQYF
TGTGCCAGCAGGCGGACAGGGGGAGCCTACGAGCAGTACTTC
>-|TRBJ2-3|few|TRBV5-8
CASSPGVMDVDTQYF
TGTGCCAGCAGCCCGGGGGTTATGGACGTGGATACGCAGTATTTT
>TRBD1|TRBJ2-7|-|TRBV6-5
CASRRGPDSYEQYF
TGTGCCAGCAGGAGGGGGCCCGACTCCTACGAGCAGTACTTC
>-|TRBJ2-7|-|TRBV7-6
CASRQTPQRGEQYF
TGTGCCAGCAGGCAGACCCCCCAGAGAGGGGAGCAGTACTTC
>TRBD2|TRBJ2-2|-|TRBV10-3
CAISERAGGRRTGELFF
TGTGCCATCAGTGAGAGGGCGGGAGGGCGTCGGACCGGGGAGCTGTTTTTT
>-|TRBJ2-1|-|TRBV30
CAWSVAAFNEQFF
TGTGCCTGGAGTGTGGCGGCCTTCAATGAGCAGTTCTTC
>-|TRBJ2-7|-|TRBV7-2
CASSLGRQIFYEQYF
TGTGCCAGCAGCTTAGGACGACAGATCTTCTACGAGCAGTACTTC
>-|TRBJ1-1|-|TRBV7-2
CASSLGVGTTEAFF
TGTGCCAGCAGCTTAGGGGTTGGGACCACTGAAGCTTTCTTT
>-|TRBJ2-2|-|TRBV9
CASSQGITGELFF
TGTGCCAGCAGTCAGGGCATAACCGGGGAGCTGTTTTTT
>TRBD1|TRBJ2-7|-|TRBV5-4
CASSSRTGAFFEQYF
TGTGCCAGCAGCAGTAGGACAGGGGCATTCTTCGAGCAGTACTTC
>-|TRBJ2-2|-|TRBV18
CASSQGAARDTGELFF
TGTGCCAGCTCACAAGGGGCAGCGAGGGACACCGGGGAGCTGTTTTTT
>TRBD1|TRBJ1-6|-|TRBV18
CASSPGTGNSPLHF
TGTGCCAGCTCACCCGGGACAGGGAATTCACCCCTCCACTTT
>-|TRBJ2-7|-|TRBV5-1
CASSFLTVPYEQYF
TGTGCCAGCAGCTTTTTGACAGTGCCGTACGAGCAGTACTTC
>-|TRBJ2-6|-|TRBV6-1
CASSPRAWANVLTF
TGTGCCAGCAGTCCGCGGGCTTGGGCCAACGTCCTGACTTTC
>-|TRBJ2-2|-|TRBV6-1
CASSEADGFTGELFF
TGTGCCAGCAGTGAAGCTGACGGCTTCACCGGGGAGCTGTTTTTT
>-|TRBJ2-2|-|TRBV6-6
CASSYSVDNTGELFF
TGTGCCAGCAGTTACTCGGTAGACAACACCGGGGAGCTGTTTTTT
>-|TRBJ2-4|-|TRBV15
CATGVGQGWGPKNIQYF
TGTGCCACGGGAGTGGGGCAGGGTTGGGGGCCCAAAAACATTCAGTACTTC
>-|TRBJ2-7|few|TRBV18
CASSPSYGGTYEQYF
TGTGCCAGCTCACCTAGCTACGGTGGGACCTACGAGCAGTACTTC
>TRBD1|TRBJ1-2|-|TRBV28
CASTRQGQGYGYTF
TGTGCCAGCACCAGACAGGGCCAAGGCTATGGCTACACCTTC
>-|TRBJ2-5|-|TRBV29-1
CSVEIGGAETQYF
TGCAGCGTTGAAATAGGGGGTGCAGAGACCCAGTACTTC
>-|TRBJ2-1|few|TRBV4-1
CASSQGVGGYNEQFF
TGCGCCAGCAGCCAAGGGGTTGGGGGGTACAATGAGCAGTTCTTC
>-|TRBJ1-5|few|TRBV15
CATSSGVKMGQPQHF
TGTGCCACCAGCAGCGGGGTTAAGATGGGTCAGCCCCAGCATTTT
>TRBD2|TRBJ2-3|-|TRBV28
CASSLGAGVDTQYF
TGTGCCAGCAGCCTCGGGGCGGGGGTGGATACGCAGTATTTT
>-|TRBJ1-5|-|TRBV7-2
CASSLGSQPQHF
TGTGCCAGCAGCTTAGGGTCGCAGCCCCAGCATTTT
>TRBD2|TRBJ2-7|once|TRBV5-1
CASSFTGDGSGRAGGEQYF
TGCGCCAGCAGCTTCACAGGAGACGGGAGCGGGAGGGCCGGGGGTGAGCAGTACTTC
>-|TRBJ2-7|once|TRBV21-1
CASSHRDTTSYEQYF
TGTGCCAGCAGCCACCGGGACACCACTTCCTACGAGCAGTACTTC
>-|TRBJ2-3|-|TRBV5-4
CASSLMSTDTQYF
TGTGCCAGCAGCTTGATGAGCACAGATACGCAGTATTTT
>-|TRBJ1-6|-|TRBV9
CASSAVGGTGNSPLHF
TGTGCCAGCAGCGCAGTGGGGGGGACGGGTAATTCACCCCTCCACTTT